These 4 T cell receptor beta chains came from one sample sequenced in a study of sequential checkpoint blockade in melanoma. As for treatment: randomized to nivolumab then ipilimumab (arm A) or the reverse (arm B). Some clones are missing from TCRdb's copy, which holds only in-frame ones; the method was immunoSEQ multiplex PCR. The sample has 4,000 to 6,500 clones, more than 25% seen once. Sequences were derived from tumor tissue (inferred from file names), sampled from a patient given nivolumab and ipilimumab in sequence. The receptors originated from a human donor with melanoma.

The gene calls are TRBV7-2 and TRBJ2-1; 12 bases line up with TRBD1. Trimming cost V 5 bases and J 8 bases; bases outside gene matches: 7. Germline CDR1 and CDR2: SGHTA and FQGNSA. CDR3 length: 15 amino acids. The CDR3 spells CASSARGTGGDEQFF. CDR3 in DNA: TGTGCCAGCAGCGCACGGGGGACAGGGGGCGATGAGCAGTTCTTC.

This clone counts as medium-sized (0.01 to 0.1%). This chain joins TRBV11-3 and TRBJ2-2, with D unresolved. The CDR3 contains 14 residues. The germline V gene has CDR1 SGHNT and CDR2 YENEEA. V was clipped by 5 bases and J by 4 bases, with 11 bases between them. The CDR3 region is CASSPWVGTGELFF. The CDR3 DNA reads TGTGCCAGCAGCCCCTGGGTGGGCACCGGGGAGCTGTTTTTT.

This clone was counted only a few times. J is TRBJ1-1 and V is TRBV11-3; D might be TRBD1 (5 bases). V was cut by 8 bases and J by 1 base, with 17 bases left in between. CDR3 size: 15 residues. Germline lookup yields CDR1 SGHNT and CDR2 YENEEA. CDR3 nucleotide sequence: TGTGCCAGCGGCCTACTGGACAAAACGAACACTGAAGCTTTCTTT. It yields the protein CASGLLDKTNTEAFF.

V is TRBV28 and J is TRBJ2-7, with unresolved D. The V end was cut by 2 bases, the J end by 3 bases, with 8 bases between. This CDR3 spans 13 amino acids. Germline values: CDR1 MDHEN, CDR2 SYDVKM. The CDR3 DNA is TGTGCCAGCAGTTTAGGCGGTCGCTACGAGCAGTACTTC. This gives the protein CASSLGGRYEQYF.